This T cell receptor beta chain was observed in a study of CD8+CD57+ T cells in acquired aplastic anemia. Patients chosen for sequencing had CD8+CD57+ cells that had expanded, as shown by flow cytometry. With no exception, the patients had severe acquired aplastic anemia. Patient blood was sampled before any therapy had been received. Genomic DNA served as template for TCR beta VDJ and CDR3 profiling. MiXCR, run by TCRdb on the reads, gives a single entry per CDR3 protein. The table records roughly 160,000 distinct CDR3 sequences, less than 60% of them present only once. This clonotype was counted many times. The antigen is unknown. Study-wide results and caveats: The CD8+ Simpson's diversity of patients and controls was not significantly different. Approximately 27 CD8+ CDR3 sequences occurred in both the patients and the controls.

V trimming: 6 bases; J trimming: 9 bases; junction bases outside the gene matches: 13. Germline V gives CDR1 MDHEN, CDR2 SYDVKM. The CDR3 covers 16 residues. This chain links TRBV28 with TRBJ1-6, with 8 nucleotides matching TRBD1. The clonotype was recovered from a human donor with aplastic anemia. The sample comprised sorted CD4+, CD8+, or CD8+CD57+ T cells (not recorded which) from PBMCs. The CDR3: CASSRSTGTGGSPLHF. Here the CDR3 DNA reads TGTGCCAGCAGCCGCTCAACCGGGACAGGTGGTTCACCCCTCCACTTT.